These 15 T cell receptor beta chains share one sample of origin, sequenced in a study of cytomegalovirus exposure and HLA in healthy donors. The PCR employed 60 Vbeta primers together with 13 Jbeta primers. TCRdb's table, derived via immunoSEQ multiplex PCR, lists solely in-frame clones and lacks some. The sample has fewer than 200,000 clones; roughly 74% are singletons. Sequences were obtained from PBMCs. These receptors originate from a woman aged 30 to 39 in good health and CMV-seronegative.

V and J are TRBV2 and TRBJ2-2, with 12 bases aligning to TRBD2. Germline V lookup: CDR1 SNHLY, CDR2 FYNNEI. The trim removed 7 bases at V and 6 bases at J, leaving 15 bases unmatched. This CDR3 has 18 amino acids. The CDR3: CASTGQTSGSTRAGELFF. The DNA of the CDR3 is TGTGCCAGCACGGGACAGACTAGCGGGAGTACGAGGGCCGGGGAGCTGTTTTTT.

This clone was detected a few times. The chain combines TRBV5-1 with TRBJ2-1; 8 positions agree with TRBD1. The trim removed 4 bases at V and 5 bases at J, leaving 14 bases unmatched. The length of the CDR3 is 17 residues. Per germline, CDR1 SGHRS and CDR2 YFSETQ. CDR3 loop: CASSDRGQGVFDNEQFF. The DNA for the CDR3 is TGCGCCAGCAGCGACCGCGGACAGGGAGTATTTGACAATGAGCAGTTCTTC.

V is TRBV25-1 and J is TRBJ1-2; 12 nucleotides align to TRBD1. CDR3 size: 16 residues. In germline, CDR1 is MGHDK, CDR2 SYGVNS. Germline trimming cut 5 bases from V and 5 bases from J; bases unmatched to any gene: 9. The CDR3 DNA reads as TGTGCCAGCAGTTCCGGGACAGGGGGCCCGGATTATGGCTACACCTTC. This translates into CASSSGTGGPDYGYTF.

This clone was found once. V usage is TRBV19 and J usage is TRBJ2-7, with 7 bases matching TRBD1. Germline CDR1 reads LNHDA; CDR2 reads SQIVND (reference sequence). The CDR3 contains 13 residues. The J segment lost 5 bases and the V segment lost 6 bases, leaving 7 bases of the junction unmatched. CDR3: CASSLQGWDEQYF. The CDR3 nucleotides read TGTGCCAGTAGCCTACAGGGGTGGGACGAGCAGTACTTC.

The gene calls are TRBV5-1 and TRBJ2-5; TRBD2 agrees at 13 bases. V dropped 3 bases and J dropped 0; count of bases not matched to a gene: 2. The germline gives CDR1 SGHRS, CDR2 YFSETQ. CDR3 length equals 16 residues. The CDR3 bases are TGCGCCAGCAGCTGGGGGACTAGCGGGGACCAAGAGACCCAGTACTTC. Protein: CASSWGTSGDQETQYF.

The table lists this clone with a count of one. Within the sample, other DNA sequences also encode this same CDR3. The chain joins TRBV7-6 to TRBJ1-1, with D uncertain. Trimming stripped 5 bases from V and 0 bases from J, with 13 bases between. The CDR3 is 15 amino acids. Germline V gene lookup returns CDR1 SGHVS and CDR2 FNYEAQ. The CDR3 is CASSRLTTLNTEAFF. The CDR3 DNA is TGTGCCAGCAGCCGCCTGACGACACTGAACACTGAAGCTTTCTTT.

This clone was counted once. The V and J genes are TRBV9 and TRBJ2-7; 7 bases match TRBD2. The CDR3 extends over 14 amino acids. The ends lost 3 bases at V and 2 bases at J; junction bases unmatched: 5. Germline V lookup: CDR1 SGDLS, CDR2 YYNGEE. The CDR3 protein is CASSETSLTYEQYF. The CDR3 nucleotides are TGTGCCAGCAGCGAGACTAGCCTTACCTACGAGCAGTACTTC.

The V gene is TRBV27, the J gene TRBJ2-2; a possible D gene is TRBD1 (7 bases). Germline CDR1 and CDR2: MNHEY and SMNVEV (reference sequence). The CDR3 spans 14 residues. V was shortened by 6 bases and J by 2 bases, with 10 bases between the two germline ends. The CDR3 DNA is TGTGCCAGCAGGCGGGACAGCAACACCGGGGAGCTGTTTTTT. It specifies CASRRDSNTGELFF.

This clone came up a few times. The chain links TRBV19 to TRBJ1-3, with TRBD1 matching 10 bases. The CDR3 is made up of 16 amino acids. Germline V lookup: CDR1 LNHDA, CDR2 SQIVND (reference sequence). Germline trimming cut 3 bases from V and 8 bases from J; bases unmatched to any gene: 10. In DNA form, the CDR3 reads TGTGCCAGTAGTATCCGAAGACAGGGGGCAACGGACACCATATATTTT. Its translation is CASSIRRQGATDTIYF.

This clone was counted once. The rearrangement links TRBV10-3 to TRBJ2-1; 7 bases match TRBD2. CDR1 ENHRY and CDR2 SYGVKD come from the germline V gene. The junction had 2 bases not matched to a gene; V was cut back by 4 bases and J by 8 bases. The CDR3 length is 12 residues. The CDR3 region has the DNA TGTGCCATCAGTGCTAGCGGCGATGAGCAGTTCTTC. This sequence encodes CAISASGDEQFF.

This clone was seen a few times. This chain links TRBV25-1 with TRBJ2-7; weak D call: TRBD1 (6 bases). This CDR3 is 14 amino acids long. V was pared by 3 bases and J by 2 bases, with 11 bases between. The germline V gene encodes CDR1 MGHDK and CDR2 SYGVNS. The DNA of the CDR3 is TGTGCCAGCAGTGATTGGGGGACAACCTACGAGCAGTACTTC. This sequence encodes CASSDWGTTYEQYF.

This chain links TRBV6-1 with TRBJ2-7; the match to TRBD2 covers 11 bases. V gave up 1 base and J gave up 3 bases; unmatched junction bases: 5. CDR1 MNHNS and CDR2 SASEGT come from the germline V gene. The CDR3 is 16 amino acids. CDR3 sequence: CASSEGTSGFFYEQYF. For the CDR3, the DNA is TGTGCCAGCAGTGAAGGGACTAGCGGGTTCTTCTACGAGCAGTACTTC.

The rearrangement joins TRBV13 to TRBJ2-7; 7 bases match TRBD1. The CDR3 is 14 residues long. Germline V gene data show CDR1 as PRHDT and CDR2 as FYEKMQ (reference sequence). V shed 4 bases, J shed 5 bases, and the junction held 8 bases outside the gene matches. CDR3 in amino acids: CASSSTGKTHEQYF. CDR3 sequence (DNA): TGTGCCAGCAGCTCGACAGGGAAGACCCACGAGCAGTACTTC.

The rearrangement joins TRBV4-1 to TRBJ1-4; D may be TRBD1 (6 bases). This CDR3 comprises 16 residues. CDR1 and CDR2 from the germline V gene are MGHRA and YSYEKL. V was clipped by 1 base and J by 7 bases, with 16 bases between them. The CDR3 bases are TGCGCCAGCAGCCAAGGGCCCTTGGGGGCGGCTGAAAAACTGTTTTTT. It yields the protein CASSQGPLGAAEKLFF.

The CDR3, as DNA: TGTGCCAGCAGACCGGGACTAGCGGCTGGGGAGCAGTTCTTC. This translates into CASRPGLAAGEQFF. The chain links TRBV6-5 to TRBJ2-1; 11 nucleotides agree with TRBD2. V lost 6 bases and J lost 10; bases outside the gene matches: 8. The CDR3 is 14 residues long. CDR1 and CDR2 from the germline V gene are MNHEY and SVGAGI.